A selection of T cell receptor beta chains follows, all from one sample in a study of blood T cell repertoires in COVID-19. TCRdb's table, derived via immunoSEQ multiplex PCR, lists solely in-frame clones and lacks some. The table includes hundreds of thousands of clones, about 89% detected once. The sequencing input was peripheral blood. The receptors derive from a woman aged 45 to 65 who had recovered from COVID-19. CDR3s include the opening cysteine and the closing phenylalanine or tryptophan. A D gene is named only where the DNA matches it firmly. Part of the rows lack a size; the others show once, few, many or a class for expanded clones.

abundance: -; d_gene: TRBD2; j_gene: TRBJ2-3; v_gene: TRBV6-2/TRBV6-3; CDR3aa: CASSYSAAGGRFSFADTQYF; CDR3nt: TGTGCCAGCAGTTACTCGGCAGCGGGGGGGCGGTTTTCTTTCGCAGATACGCAGTATTTT
abundance: -; d_gene: -; j_gene: TRBJ1-4; v_gene: TRBV6-5; CDR3aa: CASRTAEKLFF; CDR3nt: TGTGCCAGCAGAACAGCAGAAAAACTGTTTTTT
abundance: -; d_gene: TRBD1; j_gene: TRBJ1-2; v_gene: TRBV28; CDR3aa: CASSYTGDYGYTF; CDR3nt: TGTGCCAGCAGTTATACAGGGGACTATGGCTACACCTTC
abundance: -; d_gene: -; j_gene: TRBJ2-7; v_gene: TRBV19; CDR3aa: CASSIGGAPYEQYF; CDR3nt: TGTGCCAGTAGTATAGGAGGAGCGCCCTACGAGCAGTACTTC
abundance: -; d_gene: -; j_gene: TRBJ2-7; v_gene: TRBV7-2; CDR3aa: CASSSQVRSYEQYF; CDR3nt: TGTGCCAGCAGCTCACAGGTTCGGTCCTACGAGCAGTACTTC
abundance: -; d_gene: TRBD1; j_gene: TRBJ1-4; v_gene: TRBV4-2; CDR3aa: CASSVTGTNEKLFF; CDR3nt: TGTGCCAGCAGCGTGACAGGGACTAATGAAAAACTGTTTTTT
abundance: -; d_gene: -; j_gene: TRBJ2-3; v_gene: TRBV5-1; CDR3aa: CASSLAADTQYF; CDR3nt: TGCGCCAGCAGCCTAGCCGCAGATACGCAGTATTTT
abundance: -; d_gene: -; j_gene: TRBJ2-3; v_gene: TRBV10-3; CDR3aa: CAIGLAGTDTQYF; CDR3nt: TGTGCCATCGGATTAGCAGGCACAGATACGCAGTATTTT
abundance: -; d_gene: -; j_gene: TRBJ1-3; v_gene: TRBV7-2; CDR3aa: CASSPGLRDTIYF; CDR3nt: TGTGCCAGCAGCCCAGGACTGAGGGACACCATATATTTT
abundance: -; d_gene: -; j_gene: TRBJ1-5; v_gene: TRBV19; CDR3aa: CASSPLGGGNQPQHF; CDR3nt: TGTGCCAGTAGTCCCCTGGGGGGGGGCAATCAGCCCCAGCATTTT
abundance: -; d_gene: -; j_gene: TRBJ2-3; v_gene: TRBV10-1; CDR3aa: CASSESYVATQYF; CDR3nt: TGCGCCAGCAGTGAGTCTTATGTAGCCACGCAGTATTTT
abundance: -; d_gene: -; j_gene: TRBJ1-5; v_gene: TRBV28; CDR3aa: CASSSGGRGNQPQHF; CDR3nt: TGTGCCAGCAGTAGCGGGGGGCGGGGCAATCAGCCCCAGCATTTT
abundance: -; d_gene: -; j_gene: TRBJ2-3; v_gene: TRBV19; CDR3aa: CASSIAREDTQYF; CDR3nt: TGTGCCAGTAGTATCGCGAGGGAAGATACGCAGTATTTT
abundance: -; d_gene: -; j_gene: TRBJ1-5; v_gene: TRBV21-1; CDR3aa: CASSKRQGAVDSVRSNQPQHF; CDR3nt: TGTGCCAGCAGCAAACGACAGGGGGCCGTCGATTCTGTGCGGAGCAATCAGCCCCAGCATTTT
abundance: -; d_gene: TRBD2; j_gene: TRBJ2-3; v_gene: TRBV28; CDR3aa: CASSPLAGGRSDTQYF; CDR3nt: TGTGCCAGCAGTCCCTTAGCGGGAGGGCGTTCAGATACGCAGTATTTT
abundance: once; d_gene: -; j_gene: TRBJ1-5; v_gene: TRBV7-9; CDR3aa: CASSLAGAGQPQHF; CDR3nt: TGTGCCAGCAGCTTAGCGGGGGCTGGACAGCCCCAGCATTTT
abundance: -; d_gene: TRBD1; j_gene: TRBJ2-7; v_gene: TRBV7-2; CDR3aa: CASSPGTGGPYEQYF; CDR3nt: TGTGCCAGCAGCCCTGGGACAGGGGGTCCCTACGAGCAGTACTTC
abundance: few; d_gene: TRBD1; j_gene: TRBJ2-7; v_gene: TRBV5-8; CDR3aa: CASSLGQGVYEQYF; CDR3nt: TGTGCCAGCAGCTTGGGACAGGGAGTCTACGAGCAGTACTTC
abundance: few; d_gene: -; j_gene: TRBJ1-2; v_gene: TRBV5-1; CDR3aa: CASSDTFNYGYTF; CDR3nt: TGCGCCAGCAGTGACACGTTTAACTATGGCTACACCTTC
abundance: -; d_gene: TRBD2; j_gene: TRBJ2-3; v_gene: TRBV9; CDR3aa: CASSVAAGGQVTDTQYF; CDR3nt: TGTGCCAGCAGCGTAGCGGCGGGGGGACAAGTCACAGATACGCAGTATTTT
abundance: once; d_gene: TRBD1; j_gene: TRBJ1-2; v_gene: TRBV6-5; CDR3aa: CASSIDRDLYGYTF; CDR3nt: TGTGCCAGCAGTATTGACAGGGACCTCTATGGCTACACCTTC
abundance: -; d_gene: -; j_gene: TRBJ2-3; v_gene: TRBV18; CDR3aa: CASSRTRVDTDTQYF; CDR3nt: TGTGCCAGCTCACGGACACGGGTTGACACAGATACGCAGTATTTT
abundance: -; d_gene: -; j_gene: TRBJ1-6; v_gene: TRBV15; CDR3aa: CATSRDVFYSPLHF; CDR3nt: TGTGCCACCAGCAGAGATGTCTTTTATTCACCCCTCCACTTT
abundance: -; d_gene: TRBD2; j_gene: TRBJ2-1; v_gene: TRBV7-2; CDR3aa: CASSPPLAGDSNEQFF; CDR3nt: TGTGCCAGCAGCCCCCCTCTAGCGGGAGATTCTAATGAGCAGTTCTTC
abundance: -; d_gene: -; j_gene: TRBJ2-5; v_gene: TRBV4-1; CDR3aa: CASSQDFRGETQYF; CDR3nt: TGCGCCAGCAGCCAAGATTTTCGGGGGGAGACCCAGTACTTC
abundance: -; d_gene: TRBD1; j_gene: TRBJ2-7; v_gene: TRBV28; CDR3aa: CASSQHGQGINEQYF; CDR3nt: TGTGCCAGCAGTCAGCATGGACAGGGTATCAACGAGCAGTACTTC
abundance: -; d_gene: -; j_gene: TRBJ2-3; v_gene: TRBV27; CDR3aa: CASSSPQNTDTQYF; CDR3nt: TGTGCCAGCAGTAGTCCTCAGAACACAGATACGCAGTATTTT
abundance: -; d_gene: TRBD1; j_gene: TRBJ1-2; v_gene: TRBV9; CDR3aa: CASSAQMTGGGYTF; CDR3nt: TGTGCCAGCAGCGCCCAAATGACAGGGGGTGGCTACACCTTC
abundance: -; d_gene: -; j_gene: TRBJ1-4; v_gene: TRBV10-3; CDR3aa: CAISESVGVRLFF; CDR3nt: TGTGCCATCAGTGAGTCTGTAGGGGTAAGACTGTTTTTT
abundance: -; d_gene: -; j_gene: TRBJ2-3; v_gene: TRBV28; CDR3aa: CASSPDYTDTQYF; CDR3nt: TGTGCCAGCAGCCCGGACTACACAGATACGCAGTATTTT
abundance: once; d_gene: -; j_gene: TRBJ1-4; v_gene: TRBV27; CDR3aa: CASSLSRRGISTNEKLFF; CDR3nt: TGTGCCAGCAGTTTATCCCGAAGGGGAATTTCAACTAATGAAAAACTGTTTTTT
abundance: -; d_gene: -; j_gene: TRBJ1-5; v_gene: TRBV18; CDR3aa: CASSQQGNQPQHF; CDR3nt: TGTGCCAGCTCACAACAGGGTAATCAGCCCCAGCATTTT
abundance: once; d_gene: -; j_gene: TRBJ1-3; v_gene: TRBV28; CDR3aa: CASSFSRLYSGNTIYF; CDR3nt: TGTGCCAGCAGTTTTTCGCGTCTCTACTCTGGAAACACCATATATTTT
abundance: -; d_gene: TRBD1; j_gene: TRBJ2-7; v_gene: TRBV7-9; CDR3aa: CASSLVGTASYEQYF; CDR3nt: TGTGCCAGCAGCTTAGTGGGGACAGCCTCCTACGAGCAGTACTTC
abundance: few; d_gene: TRBD2; j_gene: TRBJ2-1; v_gene: TRBV4-1; CDR3aa: CASSLGLGAGASEQFF; CDR3nt: TGCGCCAGCAGCCTCGGACTTGGAGCGGGGGCGAGTGAGCAGTTCTTC
abundance: -; d_gene: -; j_gene: TRBJ2-5; v_gene: TRBV11-3; CDR3aa: CASSPTRGQETQYF; CDR3nt: TGTGCCAGCAGCCCGACCAGGGGACAAGAGACCCAGTACTTC
abundance: few; d_gene: TRBD2; j_gene: TRBJ2-5; v_gene: TRBV5-6; CDR3aa: CASSLRSGRAAETQYF; CDR3nt: TGTGCCAGCAGCCTACGTAGCGGGAGGGCCGCGGAGACCCAGTACTTC
abundance: few; d_gene: -; j_gene: TRBJ1-2; v_gene: TRBV6-4; CDR3aa: CASSAVGYTF; CDR3nt: TGTGCCAGCAGTGCAGTTGGCTACACCTTC
abundance: -; d_gene: -; j_gene: TRBJ1-3; v_gene: TRBV6-2/TRBV6-3; CDR3aa: CASSSPPGSGNTIYF; CDR3nt: TGTGCCAGCAGTTCCCCTCCGGGTTCTGGAAACACCATATATTTT
abundance: -; d_gene: TRBD2; j_gene: TRBJ2-5; v_gene: TRBV5-1; CDR3aa: CASSFSGRAEETQYF; CDR3nt: TGCGCCAGCAGCTTTAGCGGGAGGGCCGAGGAGACCCAGTACTTC
abundance: -; d_gene: TRBD2; j_gene: TRBJ2-1; v_gene: TRBV10-3; CDR3aa: CAISESITSGRNEQFF; CDR3nt: TGTGCCATCAGTGAGTCGATCACTAGCGGGAGAAATGAGCAGTTCTTC
abundance: -; d_gene: TRBD1; j_gene: TRBJ2-2; v_gene: TRBV5-6; CDR3aa: CASIPGGTGELFF; CDR3nt: TGTGCCAGCATCCCAGGGGGAACCGGGGAGCTGTTTTTT
abundance: -; d_gene: TRBD1; j_gene: TRBJ2-7; v_gene: TRBV27; CDR3aa: CASSSSNRGPYEQYF; CDR3nt: TGTGCCAGCAGTAGCTCAAACAGGGGTCCCTACGAGCAGTACTTC
abundance: once; d_gene: -; j_gene: TRBJ1-2; v_gene: TRBV9; CDR3aa: CASSVVPRTTRRGYTF; CDR3nt: TGTGCCAGCAGCGTAGTCCCTCGGACAACTCGAAGAGGCTACACCTTC
abundance: -; d_gene: -; j_gene: TRBJ1-1; v_gene: TRBV19; CDR3aa: CASSTGRTEAFF; CDR3nt: TGTGCCAGTAGTACAGGGAGGACTGAAGCTTTCTTT
abundance: -; d_gene: -; j_gene: TRBJ2-1; v_gene: TRBV12-5; CDR3aa: CASGLVNNNEQFF; CDR3nt: TGTGCTAGTGGTTTGGTAAACAACAATGAGCAGTTCTTC
abundance: -; d_gene: TRBD1; j_gene: TRBJ1-2; v_gene: TRBV7-9; CDR3aa: CASSLSGDRGHDTF; CDR3nt: TGTGCCAGCAGCCTTAGTGGGGACAGGGGGCACGACACCTTC